Listed below are T cell receptor beta chains from one sample, sequenced in a study of regulatory T cells in long-lasting Graves disease. TCRdb analysed the multiplex PCR reads with MiXCR anew, one entry per CDR3 protein. The table includes approximately 470,000 distinct CDR3 sequences, roughly 20% detected once. Material: peripheral blood mononuclear cells (PBMCs), obtained when the disease was refractory, from a patient treated with antithyroid drugs. Receptors were obtained from a female donor with Graves disease. Each CDR3 is given with its conserved first and last residue.

v_gene,j_gene,CDR3aa
TRBV14,TRBJ1-2,CASSQDLDRGYSYGYTF
TRBV5-1,TRBJ2-7,CASSSGPDSESFKQYF
TRBV28,TRBJ1-1,CASSPVGQEAFF
TRBV6-5,TRBJ1-2,CASSYGVANYGYTF
TRBV19,TRBJ1-1,CASSKYRGQGTEAFF
TRBV20-1,TRBJ2-5,CSASSSEETQYF
TRBV2,TRBJ2-1,CASIRGARKDNEQFF
TRBV7-8,TRBJ1-3,CASSLYGTGGNTIYF
TRBV20-1,TRBJ2-5,CSAHRAGTQYF
TRBV30,TRBJ2-5,CAWSAGQGQETQYF
TRBV6-5,TRBJ2-2,CASSYNPANTGELFF
TRBV5-5,TRBJ2-2,CASSKAMGGPTGELFF
TRBV7-2,TRBJ1-1,CASSFWGTEAFF
TRBV5-1,TRBJ2-2,CASSFRRTSGNTGELFF
TRBV4-2,TRBJ2-7,CASSQVASGRVPYEQYF
TRBV19,TRBJ2-3,CASSIASSLTDTQYF
TRBV20-1,TRBJ2-2,CSARDHMRGGSNTGELFF
TRBV9,TRBJ2-6,CASSGHSSGANVLTF
TRBV7-2,TRBJ2-1,CASNSRPRAYNEQFF
TRBV6-1,TRBJ2-5,CASTKLGDPQETQYF
TRBV29-1,TRBJ2-5,CSVVKGLAFGETQYF